This note documents a single T cell receptor (beta chain) sequence. Its antigen is still unknown. The input lacks base qualities; no much larger clone sits a single base away. A distance of 13 bases separates the germline ends of V and J, which lose 4 bases and 5 bases respectively. CDR1 and CDR2, looked up from the germline V gene, are LGHNA and YSLEER. Its CDR3 holds 14 amino acids, cysteine through phenylalanine. Of the read, only the CDR3 DNA is kept; its 42 bases are in frame from base 1. The data stem from a study of blood T cell repertoires in COVID-19 (dated by TCRdb to the early 2020s). Context from the whole study: Samples from collaborators originated in the United States, Italy and Spain and spanned both the acute and convalescent phases of COVID-19. A de-identified subject ID, COVID-19 status, age in years and sex were almost always included in the sample metadata. Samples were obtained from the ongoing ImmuneRACE study (first 160 participants) and from roughly 1,300 subjects provided by 6 global collaborators. Where HLA class I and class II types were available, the types were taken from metadata supplied by the sample provider, not from assay-based typing. The repertoires were released in a freely available public database meant as a resource for research on the immune response to SARS-CoV-2. The material from the prospective study consisted of cDNA or gDNA derived from T cells, B-cell-depleted T cells, or PBMCs. Deeply sampled blood TCRbeta repertoires from subjects exposed to, actively infected with, or recovered from COVID-19 were included in the dataset. Study-level results and caveats: The amount of clinical and demographic metadata varied by source and participant and was provided uncurated.

TCRbeta CDR3 regions were amplified from genomic DNA by means of the immunoSEQ Assay, a bias-controlled multiplex PCR. The source study handled its data this way. Within the assay, amplification of reference gene primers was used to estimate how many nucleated cells each sample contained. To quantify the absolute abundance of each unique TCRbeta CDR3 rearrangement, sequence reads were collapsed and filtered. For each sample, productive Simpson clonality was calculated by taking the square root of Simpson's diversity index across productive rearrangements. As stored in TCRdb, this immuneACCESS dataset retains in-frame rearrangements with V and J assigned. A fraction of the clones does not appear; measured against another copy, unresolved V genes explain less than half of the discrepancy, and the remainder lacks a known reason. For V, J and clone size, that table is used; D and trimming come from the DNA. Recorded for this sample are around 250,000 clones; roughly 85% of them occurred a single time. The ten biggest clones cover around 6.3% of the sample.

Enrolling through a virtual design, the prospective study's participants ranged in age from roughly 18 to 89 years and lived across about two dozen United States geographic areas. To assign participants to cohorts, the prospective study relied on clinical history that participants themselves reported in a screening survey and a study questionnaire. A participant counted as exposed if, within 2 weeks of entering the study, that participant had been in contact with someone who had a PCR-confirmed or clinician-diagnosed COVID-19 case. In the prospective study, mobile phlebotomists collected whole blood, serum and a nasopharyngeal or oropharyngeal swab from each participant. Participants in the prospective study had the option to provide additional blood draws and questionnaires over a roughly two-month period. Before DNA extraction, blood samples from the prospective study were shipped at room temperature or frozen.

The specimen sequenced was PBMCs or T cells enriched from blood (not recorded which). This chain is built from TRBV4-3 and TRBJ2-3, with a tentative D gene TRBD2 over 6 matching bases. The sequence derives from a woman between 50 and 59 years old who had been exposed to COVID-19. The DNA sequence follows: TGCGCCAGCAGCCCCCGGAGGGAAGGAGATACGCAGTATTTT. It specifies CASSPRREGDTQYF.